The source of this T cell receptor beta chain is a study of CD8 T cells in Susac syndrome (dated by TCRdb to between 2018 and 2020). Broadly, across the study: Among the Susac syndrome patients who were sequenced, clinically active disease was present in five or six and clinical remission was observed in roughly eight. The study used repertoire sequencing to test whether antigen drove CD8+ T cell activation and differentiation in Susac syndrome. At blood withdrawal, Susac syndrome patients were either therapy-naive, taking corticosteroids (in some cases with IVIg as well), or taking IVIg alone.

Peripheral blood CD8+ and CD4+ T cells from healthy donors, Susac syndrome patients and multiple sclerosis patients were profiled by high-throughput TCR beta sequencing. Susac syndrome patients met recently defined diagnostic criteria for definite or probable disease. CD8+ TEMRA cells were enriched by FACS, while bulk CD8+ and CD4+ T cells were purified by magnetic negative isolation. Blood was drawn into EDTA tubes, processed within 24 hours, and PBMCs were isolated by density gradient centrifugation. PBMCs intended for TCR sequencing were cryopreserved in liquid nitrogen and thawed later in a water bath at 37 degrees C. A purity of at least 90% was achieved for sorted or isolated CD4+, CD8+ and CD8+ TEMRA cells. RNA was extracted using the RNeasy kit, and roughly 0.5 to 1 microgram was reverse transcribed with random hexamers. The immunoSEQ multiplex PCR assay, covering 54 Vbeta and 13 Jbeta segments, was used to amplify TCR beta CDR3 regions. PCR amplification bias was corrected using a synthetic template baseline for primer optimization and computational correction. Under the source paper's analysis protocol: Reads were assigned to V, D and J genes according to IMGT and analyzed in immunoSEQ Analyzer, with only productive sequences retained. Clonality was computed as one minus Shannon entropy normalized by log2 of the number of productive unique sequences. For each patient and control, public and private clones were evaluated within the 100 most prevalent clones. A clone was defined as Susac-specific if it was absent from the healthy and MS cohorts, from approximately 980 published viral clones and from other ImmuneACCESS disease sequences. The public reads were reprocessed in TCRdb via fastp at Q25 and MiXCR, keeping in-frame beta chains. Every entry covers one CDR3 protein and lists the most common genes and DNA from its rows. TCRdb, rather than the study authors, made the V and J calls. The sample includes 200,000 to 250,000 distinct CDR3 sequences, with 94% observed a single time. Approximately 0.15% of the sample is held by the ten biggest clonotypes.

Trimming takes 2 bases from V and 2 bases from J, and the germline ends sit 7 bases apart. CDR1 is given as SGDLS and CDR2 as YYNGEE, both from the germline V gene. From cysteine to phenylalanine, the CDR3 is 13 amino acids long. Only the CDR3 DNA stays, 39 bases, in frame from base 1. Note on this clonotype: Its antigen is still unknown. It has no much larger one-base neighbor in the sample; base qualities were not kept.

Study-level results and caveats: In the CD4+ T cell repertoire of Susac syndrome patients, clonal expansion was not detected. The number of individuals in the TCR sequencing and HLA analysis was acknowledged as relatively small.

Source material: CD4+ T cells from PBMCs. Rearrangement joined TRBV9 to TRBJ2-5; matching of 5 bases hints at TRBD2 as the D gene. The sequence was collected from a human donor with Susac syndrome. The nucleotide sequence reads TGTGCCAGCAGCGTGGACTTACAAGAGACCCAGTACTTC. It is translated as CASSVDLQETQYF.